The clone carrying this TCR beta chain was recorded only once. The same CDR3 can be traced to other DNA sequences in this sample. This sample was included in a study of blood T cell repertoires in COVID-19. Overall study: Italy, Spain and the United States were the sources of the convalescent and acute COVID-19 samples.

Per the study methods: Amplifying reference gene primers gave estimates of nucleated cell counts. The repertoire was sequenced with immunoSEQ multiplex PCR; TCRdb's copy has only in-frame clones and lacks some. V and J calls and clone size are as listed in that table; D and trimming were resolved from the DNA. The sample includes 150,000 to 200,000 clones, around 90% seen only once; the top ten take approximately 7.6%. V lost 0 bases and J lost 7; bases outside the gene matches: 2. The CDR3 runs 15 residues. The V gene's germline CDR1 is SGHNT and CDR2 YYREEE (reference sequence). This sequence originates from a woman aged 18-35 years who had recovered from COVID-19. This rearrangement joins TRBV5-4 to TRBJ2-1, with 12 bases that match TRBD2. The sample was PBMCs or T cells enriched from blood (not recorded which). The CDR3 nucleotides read TGTGCCAGCAGCTTGGCCGGACTAGCGGGGAATGAGCAGTTCTTC. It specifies CASSLAGLAGNEQFF.